The 16 T cell receptor beta chains below all came from one sample that was sequenced in a study of T-cell memory formation after mild COVID-19. TCRdb re-called the 5' RACE reads through MiXCR, storing one row per CDR3 protein. The profile covers about 340,000 distinct CDR3 sequences, with 10% to 15% appearing a single time and 20% to 25% taken by the ten largest. The sequencing sample was made of PBMCs or a T cell subset sorted from them (not recorded which). The receptors come from a man between 18 and 35 years old who had mild COVID-19 (a few samples of this study predate the infection). Cell type and time point are not known.

The DNA for the CDR3 is TGCAGTGCTAGAGATGACTTGCGCGCTGAAGCTTTCTTT. Its protein is CSARDDLRAEAFF. The chain couples TRBV20-1 to TRBJ1-1; D is undetermined. Germline V gene data show CDR1 as DFQATT and CDR2 as SNEGSKA (reference sequence). The length of the CDR3 is 13 residues. V was cut by 0 bases and J by 6 bases, with 11 bases left in between.

The J gene is TRBJ2-7, the V gene TRBV28; possible D gene TRBD1, 6 bases. From germline, CDR1 is MDHEN and CDR2 SYDVKM. V was shortened by 10 bases and J by 2 bases, with 15 bases between the two germline ends. This CDR3 is built from 13 residues. DNA of the CDR3: TGTGCCACCCAGGGACACTCTGCCTACGAGCAGTACTTC. It codes for CATQGHSAYEQYF.

This clonotype has only a few counts. The chain couples TRBV28 to TRBJ2-7; D not resolved. The CDR3 is made up of 13 amino acids. The germline V and J ends were trimmed by 2 bases and 3 bases, with 8 bases remaining between them. Germline values: CDR1 MDHEN, CDR2 SYDVKM. CDR3 sequence reads: CASSLDGNYEQYV. The DNA of the CDR3 is TGTGCCAGCAGTTTAGACGGAAACTACGAGCAGTACGTC.

The J gene is TRBJ2-5, the V gene TRBV15; tentatively, D is TRBD1 or TRBD2 (6 bases each). There are 14 residues in the CDR3. Trimming removed 0 bases from V and 4 bases from J, with 9 bases in between. Germline CDR1 reads LNHNV; CDR2 reads YYDKDF (reference sequence). CDR3: CATSRDRGPETQYF. The CDR3 DNA reads TGTGCCACCAGCAGAGATCGGGGGCCAGAGACCCAGTACTTC.

V is TRBV6-6 and J is TRBJ1-2; TRBD1 is a possible D gene (6 bases). CDR3 size: 13 residues. Trimming cost V 5 bases and J 6 bases, with 13 bases left between them. CDR1 and CDR2 from the germline V gene are MNHNY and SVGAGI (reference sequence). The CDR3 here is CASSTDRWNGYTF. In DNA form, the CDR3 reads TGTGCCAGCAGTACGGACAGATGGAATGGCTACACCTTC.

The rearrangement uses TRBV20-1 and TRBJ1-3; D uncertain. Germline CDR1 DFQATT, CDR2 SNEGSKA (reference sequence). The CDR3 has 15 amino acids. Trimming removed 0 bases from V and 0 bases from J, with 9 bases in between. The CDR3 DNA follows: TGCAGTGCTAGAGATTCGCCCAGCTCTGGAAACACCATATATTTT. This gives the protein CSARDSPSSGNTIYF.

In its sample, this clonotype was seen a few times. The chain carries TRBV19 and TRBJ1-6, with TRBD1 identical over 7 bases. The CDR3 contains 13 residues. Trimming cost V 6 bases and J 10 bases; bases outside gene matches: 6. Germline values: CDR1 LNHDA, CDR2 SQIVND (reference sequence). The CDR3 sequence: CASRETGNSPLHF. The CDR3 coding sequence is TGTGCCAGTAGGGAGACAGGGAACTCACCCCTCCACTTT.

This chain connects TRBV29-1 to TRBJ2-5; TRBD2 matches 8 bases. This CDR3 is 13 amino acids long. Per the germline V gene, CDR1 is SQVTM and CDR2 is ANQGSEA. The V gene end was trimmed by 4 bases and the J gene end by 4 bases; junction bases not matched to a gene: 5. The CDR3 protein is CSVVTLAGETQYF. CDR3 bases: TGCAGCGTTGTTACCCTAGCGGGAGAGACCCAGTACTTC.

In its sample, this clonotype was seen a few times. This chain connects TRBV4-3 to TRBJ1-1; D remains ambiguous. The V and J ends lost 4 bases and 1 base respectively, with 13 bases between them. Germline-derived CDR1 and CDR2 are LGHNA and YSLEER. The CDR3 totals 15 residues. The CDR3 bases are TGCGCCAGCAGCCTTGCGACTGGACCGAACACTGAAGCTTTCTTT. Encoded protein: CASSLATGPNTEAFF.

This clonotype showed up just a few times. The chain links TRBV7-2 to TRBJ1-5, with D possibly TRBD1 on 5 matching bases. Germline V lookup: CDR1 SGHTA, CDR2 FQGNSA. V was trimmed by 2 bases and J by 6 bases, leaving 11 bases between them. This CDR3 comprises 14 residues. The DNA of the CDR3 is TGTGCCAGCAGCTTATTGGAGGGGCCTCAGCCCCAGCATTTT. Translation: CASSLLEGPQPQHF.

V gene TRBV5-1 combines with J gene TRBJ2-1; weak D call: TRBD2 (5 bases). V lost 2 bases and J 12 bases, leaving 9 bases between the germline ends. The CDR3 extends over 11 amino acids. The V gene's germline CDR1 is SGHRS and CDR2 YFSETQ. CDR3 bases: TGCGCCAGCAGCTTCCAGACTACGCAGTTCTTC. The encoded protein is CASSFQTTQFF.

Note on this clonotype: Its ends do not fully match the called genes, so a read error is possible. The gene calls are TRBV20-1 and TRBJ1-1; D possibly corresponds to TRBD1 (6 bases). Germline V gives CDR1 DFQATT, CDR2 SNEGSKA (reference sequence). The CDR3 contains 13 residues. CDR3 DNA sequence: TGCAGTGCTCGAGAAGGGGGTAGGACTGAAGCTTTCTTT. This translates into CSAREGGRTEAFF.

This clonotype came up a few times. The CDR3 region is CAREGTWNTGELFF. The DNA of the CDR3 is TGTGCCAGAGAGGGGACTTGGAACACCGGGGAGCTGTTTTTT. The J gene is TRBJ2-2, the V gene TRBV2; D is perhaps TRBD2 (6 bases). Germline CDR1 SNHLY, CDR2 FYNNEI. V dropped 9 bases and J dropped 1 base, with 12 bases sitting between them. The CDR3 length is 14 residues.

This clonotype showed up just a few times. The rearrangement uses TRBV5-1 and TRBJ2-2; TRBD1 or TRBD2 may be the D gene (5 bases each). Trimming removed 0 bases at V and 10 bases at J, with 13 bases between. CDR1 and CDR2 (germline): SGHRS, YFSETQ. The CDR3 spans 14 residues. The CDR3 loop is CASSLAGTEEELFF. The CDR3, as DNA: TGCGCCAGCAGCTTGGCCGGGACGGAGGAGGAGCTGTTTTTT.

The rearrangement joins TRBV27 to TRBJ2-7, with 7 bases matching TRBD2. Germline CDR1 MNHEY, CDR2 SMNVEV (reference sequence). The CDR3 totals 15 residues. V was pared by 3 bases and J by 1 base, with 6 bases of the junction left unmatched. The DNA of the CDR3 is TGTGCCAGCAGTTTTCGTGCGGGGGTGTCCTACGAGCAGTACGTC. It is translated as CASSFRAGVSYEQYV.

This clonotype was found many times. V and J are TRBV5-1 and TRBJ2-3, with a possible D match to TRBD1 (5 bases). The CDR3 spans 14 residues. CDR1 is SGHRS and CDR2 is YFSETQ in the germline V gene. Trimming cost V 1 base and J 1 base, with 7 bases left between them. The CDR3 bases are TGCGCCAGCAGCTTGAAAGGGGGCACAGATACGCAGTATTTT. Amino acids: CASSLKGGTDTQYF.